This TCR beta chain was recorded in a study of spatial heterogeneity in lung cancer. TCRdb reprocessed the 5' RACE reads with MiXCR, giving one entry per CDR3 protein. The sample yields about 14,000 distinct CDR3 sequences, over 3% seen once. Study-level points and caveats: Of the expanded TCRs, ubiquitous and regional counts tracked the counts of ubiquitous and regional nonsynonymous mutations, respectively. Tracking of tumor mutation counts was seen in expanded intratumoral alpha and beta TCR counts.

The CDR3 contains 13 residues. From germline, CDR1 is KGHSH and CDR2 LQKENI. Trimming cost V 0 bases and J 3 bases, with 6 bases left between them. This clonotype was seen ten or more times. Its specificity is unknown. Time point described: sample taken at primary tumor resection. There were some 76 donors, all of them untreated patients with early-stage non-small cell lung cancer. The sequenced material consisted of unsorted whole RNA from tumor, nontumor lung or frozen PBMC. The sequences come from lung tumor tissue, collected at surgery. The TCR sequence derives from a male donor with early-stage non-small cell lung cancer. V gene TRBV18 combines with J gene TRBJ2-7; D unclear. This chain's CDR3 is CASSPPNGYEQYF. The CDR3 nucleotides read TGTGCCAGCTCACCACCTAACGGCTACGAGCAGTACTTC.